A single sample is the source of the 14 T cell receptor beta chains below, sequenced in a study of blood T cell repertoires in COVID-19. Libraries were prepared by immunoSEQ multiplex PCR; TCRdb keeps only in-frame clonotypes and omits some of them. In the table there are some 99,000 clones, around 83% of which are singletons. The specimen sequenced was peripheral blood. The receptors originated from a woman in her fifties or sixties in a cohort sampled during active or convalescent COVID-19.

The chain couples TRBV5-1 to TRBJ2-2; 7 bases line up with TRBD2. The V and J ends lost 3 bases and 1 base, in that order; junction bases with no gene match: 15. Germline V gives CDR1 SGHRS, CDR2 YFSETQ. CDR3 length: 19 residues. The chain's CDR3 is CASSSAPAGVKWNTGELFF. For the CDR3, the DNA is TGCGCCAGCAGCTCCGCTCCGGCGGGGGTCAAGTGGAACACCGGGGAGCTGTTTTTT.

CDR3 sequence (DNA): TGTGCCAGCAGCTTAGCCACCTACAATGAGCAGTTCTTC. This gives the protein CASSLATYNEQFF. The chain employs TRBV7-2 and TRBJ2-1; D is uncertain. Trimming cost V 0 bases and J 2 bases, with 2 bases left between them. The CDR3 covers 13 residues. Germline assignment: CDR1 SGHTA and CDR2 FQGNSA.

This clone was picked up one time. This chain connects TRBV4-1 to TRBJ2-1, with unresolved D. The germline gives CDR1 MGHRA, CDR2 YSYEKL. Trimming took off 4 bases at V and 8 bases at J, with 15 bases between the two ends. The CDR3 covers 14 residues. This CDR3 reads CASSPIEVIDEQFF. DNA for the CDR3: TGCGCCAGCAGCCCAATAGAGGTAATTGATGAGCAGTTCTTC.

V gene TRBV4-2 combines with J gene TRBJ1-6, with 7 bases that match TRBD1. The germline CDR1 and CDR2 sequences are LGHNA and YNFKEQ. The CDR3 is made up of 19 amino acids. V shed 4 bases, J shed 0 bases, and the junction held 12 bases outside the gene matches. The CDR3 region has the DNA TGTGCCAGCAGCCGGCCAAAGGGTCAGGGGGTCTCCTATAATTCACCCCTCCACTTT. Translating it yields CASSRPKGQGVSYNSPLHF.

The CDR3 DNA follows: TGTGCCAGCAGTCGGGACAGTGATCAGCCCCAGCATTTT. It translates to CASSRDSDQPQHF. J is TRBJ1-5 and V is TRBV2; 7 bases match TRBD1. The CDR3 contains 13 residues. V dropped 5 bases and J dropped 5; count of bases not matched to a gene: 3. Germline assignment: CDR1 SNHLY and CDR2 FYNNEI.

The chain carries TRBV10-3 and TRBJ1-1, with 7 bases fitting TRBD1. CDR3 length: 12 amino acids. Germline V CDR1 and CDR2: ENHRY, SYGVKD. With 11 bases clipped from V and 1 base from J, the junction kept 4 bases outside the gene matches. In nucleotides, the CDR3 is TGTGCCTCCCGGACAGGGAACACTGAAGCTTTCTTT. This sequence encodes CASRTGNTEAFF.

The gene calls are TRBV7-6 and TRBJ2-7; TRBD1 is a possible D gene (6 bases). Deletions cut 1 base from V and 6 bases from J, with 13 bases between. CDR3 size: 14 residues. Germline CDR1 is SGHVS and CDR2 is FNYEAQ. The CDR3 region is CASSLGSTTGEQYF. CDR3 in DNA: TGTGCCAGCAGCTTAGGATCAACGACAGGCGAGCAGTACTTC.

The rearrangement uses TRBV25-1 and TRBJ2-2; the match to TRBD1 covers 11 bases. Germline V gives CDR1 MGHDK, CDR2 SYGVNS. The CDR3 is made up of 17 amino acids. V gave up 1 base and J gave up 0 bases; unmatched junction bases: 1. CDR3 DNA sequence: TGTGCCAGCAGTGAATCGGGACAGGGGGCGAACACCGGGGAGCTGTTTTTT. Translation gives CASSESGQGANTGELFF.

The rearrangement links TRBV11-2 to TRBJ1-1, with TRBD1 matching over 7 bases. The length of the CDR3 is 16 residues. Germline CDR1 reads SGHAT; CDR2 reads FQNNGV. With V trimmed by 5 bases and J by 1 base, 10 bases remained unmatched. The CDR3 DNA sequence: TGTGCCAGCAGCCTGTACCCGACAGGGCAGAACACTGAAGCTTTCTTT. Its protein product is CASSLYPTGQNTEAFF. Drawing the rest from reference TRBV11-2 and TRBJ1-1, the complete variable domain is EAGVAQSPRYKIIEKRQSVAFWCNPISGHATLYWYQQILGQGPKLLIQFQNNGVVDDSQLPKDRFSAERLKGVDSTLKIQPAKLEDSAVYLCASSLYPTGQNTEAFFGQGTRLTVV.

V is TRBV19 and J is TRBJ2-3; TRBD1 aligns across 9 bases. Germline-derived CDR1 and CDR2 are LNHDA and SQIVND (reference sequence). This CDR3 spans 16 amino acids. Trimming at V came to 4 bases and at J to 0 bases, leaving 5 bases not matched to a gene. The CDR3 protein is CASSKGQGISTDTQYF. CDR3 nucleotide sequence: TGTGCCAGTAGTAAAGGACAGGGGATTAGCACAGATACGCAGTATTTT.

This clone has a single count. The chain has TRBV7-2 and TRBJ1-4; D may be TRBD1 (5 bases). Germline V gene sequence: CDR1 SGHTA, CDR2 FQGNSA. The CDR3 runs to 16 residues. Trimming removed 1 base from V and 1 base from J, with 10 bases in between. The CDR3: CASSLGGRETNEKLFF. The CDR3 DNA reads TGTGCCAGCAGCTTAGGAGGCAGGGAAACTAATGAAAAACTGTTTTTT.

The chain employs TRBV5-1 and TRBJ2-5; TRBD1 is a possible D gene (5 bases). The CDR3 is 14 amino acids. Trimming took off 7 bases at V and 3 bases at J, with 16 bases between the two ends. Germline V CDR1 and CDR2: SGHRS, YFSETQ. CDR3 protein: CASSWPQGEETQYF. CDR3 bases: TGCGCCAGCTCCTGGCCGCAGGGCGAAGAGACCCAGTACTTC.

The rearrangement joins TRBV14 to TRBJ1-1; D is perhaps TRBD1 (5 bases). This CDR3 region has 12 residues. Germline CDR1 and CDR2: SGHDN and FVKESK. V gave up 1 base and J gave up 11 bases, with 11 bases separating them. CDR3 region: CASSQAGTRAFF. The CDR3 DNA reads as TGTGCCAGCAGCCAAGCGGGGACTAGGGCTTTCTTT.

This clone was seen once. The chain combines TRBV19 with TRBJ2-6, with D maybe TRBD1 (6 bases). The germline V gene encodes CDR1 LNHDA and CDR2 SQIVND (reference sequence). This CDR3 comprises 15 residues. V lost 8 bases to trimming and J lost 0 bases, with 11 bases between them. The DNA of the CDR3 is TGTGCCAGTGCGACAGGCTTCTCTGGGGCCAACGTCCTGACTTTC. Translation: CASATGFSGANVLTF.